This TCR beta chain was sequenced during a study of blood T cells in healthy people across ages. Sample-barcoded 5' priming and a J-beta primer mix drove a second PCR of roughly 7 to 11 cycles. MiXCR was run by TCRdb on the 5' RACE reads, yielding one entry per CDR3 protein. The sample yields about 1.6 million distinct CDR3 sequences, 30% to 35% seen once. Germline lookup yields CDR1 SEHNR and CDR2 FQNEAQ (reference sequence). V was pared by 7 bases and J by 4 bases, with 18 bases between. The CDR3 is made up of 15 amino acids. The rearrangement joins TRBV7-9 to TRBJ2-3; D is perhaps TRBD2 (5 bases). Sequenced: blood. The source is a woman aged 30 to 39 in good health. DNA for the CDR3: TGTGCCAGCACCACAACCGGGATCCCGGCAGATACGCAGTATTTT. This sequence encodes CASTTTGIPADTQYF. Full variable domain (outside the CDR3, taken from reference TRBV7-9 and TRBJ2-3): DTGVSQNPRHKITKRGQNVTFRCDPISEHNRLYWYRQTLGQGPEFLTYFQNEAQLEKSRLLSDRFSAERPKGSFSTLEIQRTEQGDSAMYLCASTTTGIPADTQYFGPGTRLTVL.